Each of the 31 T cell receptor beta chains below was sequenced from the same sample in a study of Ad26.COV2.S vaccination and SARS-CoV-2 variants. Indicated treatment: around 19 received Ad26.COV2.S at low or high dose, single or two shots; about five received placebo; per-sample allocation not given. Sampling happened 63 days after the first vaccine or placebo injection. Assay used: immunoSEQ multiplex PCR; TCRdb lists only in-frame clones, some missing. The table shows hundreds of thousands of clones, with around 83% occurring only once. The sequencing used peripheral blood, collected in a trial of Ad26.COV2.S vaccine versus placebo. These receptors all come from a person aged 18-65 years who received the Ad26.COV2.S COVID-19 vaccine or a placebo.

This clone was observed a single time. The V call is TRBV15, the J call TRBJ2-3, with D perhaps matching TRBD2 (5 bases). Germline-derived CDR1 and CDR2 are LNHNV and YYDKDF (reference sequence). This CDR3 has 12 residues. Trimming left V 4 bases short and J 6 bases short, with 8 bases between. The CDR3 DNA follows: TGTGCCACCAGCACGACTATCGATACGCAGTATTTT. This sequence encodes CATSTTIDTQYF.

The V call is TRBV28, the J call TRBJ2-1, with D maybe TRBD2 (6 bases). V was clipped by 1 base and J by 5 bases, with 15 bases between them. The CDR3 is 16 amino acids. The germline CDR1 and CDR2 sequences are MDHEN and SYDVKM. The CDR3 DNA is TGTGCCAGCAGTTTATATCCGGGAGTTCTCGACAATGAGCAGTTCTTC. Translating gives CASSLYPGVLDNEQFF.

The chain uses TRBV12-5 and TRBJ2-3; D unclear. Trimming removed 1 base at V and 0 bases at J, with 8 bases between. The CDR3 covers 15 residues. Germline CDR1 is LGHNT and CDR2 is FRNRAP. CDR3 sequence: CASGLDLGSTDTQYF. CDR3 DNA sequence: TGTGCTAGTGGTTTGGATCTCGGTAGCACAGATACGCAGTATTTT.

This clone showed up just a few times. The rearrangement joins TRBV14 to TRBJ2-2; 7 bases are a match to TRBD1. Germline V gives CDR1 SGHDN, CDR2 FVKESK. The CDR3 has 14 residues. With 1 base clipped from V and 4 bases from J, the junction kept 0 bases outside the gene matches. Written as DNA, the CDR3 is TGTGCCAGCAGCCAAGCAGGGGGCACCGGGGAGCTGTTTTTT. Its translation is CASSQAGGTGELFF. Full variable domain (missing parts from reference TRBV14 and TRBJ2-2): EAGVTQFPSHSVIEKGQTVTLRCDPISGHDNLYWYRRVMGKEIKFLLHFVKESKQDESGMPNNRFLAERTGGTYSTLKVQPAELEDSGVYFCASSQAGGTGELFFGEGSRLTVL.

This clone was counted a few times. This chain links TRBV29-1 with TRBJ1-2, with 9 nucleotides matching TRBD1. After removal of 8 bases from V and 0 bases from J, the junction contained 4 bases not matched to a gene. Germline lookup yields CDR1 SQVTM and CDR2 ANQGSEA. The CDR3 consists of 13 residues. In nucleotides, the CDR3 is TGCAGCACCGACAGGGGGACTAACTATGGCTACACCTTC. Its translation is CSTDRGTNYGYTF.

CDR3 in amino acids: CSVAQVFYEQYF. DNA for the CDR3: TGCAGCGTTGCCCAGGTTTTCTACGAGCAGTACTTC. This rearrangement joins TRBV29-1 to TRBJ2-7; D remains ambiguous. V lost 4 bases and J lost 3, with 10 bases in between. The CDR3 totals 12 residues. Per the germline V gene, CDR1 is SQVTM and CDR2 is ANQGSEA.

The J gene is TRBJ2-1, the V gene TRBV7-6, with D perhaps TRBD2 (5 bases). The germline V and J ends were trimmed by 1 base and 5 bases, with 12 bases remaining between them. CDR1 and CDR2 from the germline V gene are SGHVS and FNYEAQ. The CDR3 is 15 residues long. CDR3 DNA sequence: TGTGCCAGCAGCTTAGGAGGGCGACCAAACAATGAGCAGTTCTTC. Translating gives CASSLGGRPNNEQFF.

The CDR3 DNA reads TGTGCCAGCAGTGAACACACAGCCGGAGCCCTCTATGGCTACACCTTC. Translation gives CASSEHTAGALYGYTF. The V gene is TRBV25-1, the J gene TRBJ1-2; D is ambiguous. Germline lookup yields CDR1 MGHDK and CDR2 SYGVNS. Trimming cost V 2 bases and J 4 bases, with 17 bases left between them. This CDR3 has 16 amino acids.

V and J are TRBV6-5 and TRBJ1-1; no firm D call. Trimming cost V 5 bases and J 4 bases, with 14 bases left between them. The length of the CDR3 is 14 residues. The germline V gene encodes CDR1 MNHEY and CDR2 SVGAGI. The CDR3 DNA sequence: TGTGCCAGCAGTCGCGCGTTGGGGTCCACTGAAGCTTTCTTT. The encoded protein is CASSRALGSTEAFF.

In nucleotides, the CDR3 is TGTGCCAGTAGTGTCCTAGCGGGAGAAGTCTACGAGCAGTACTTC. Its protein is CASSVLAGEVYEQYF. This chain uses TRBV19 with TRBJ2-7, with 10 nucleotides matching TRBD2. The trim removed 5 bases at V and 3 bases at J, leaving 7 bases unmatched. The CDR3 extends over 15 amino acids. Germline assignment: CDR1 LNHDA and CDR2 SQIVND (reference sequence).

The rearrangement links TRBV6-5 to TRBJ2-7; 7 bases line up with TRBD1. Losses at the gene ends were 5 bases for V and 9 bases for J; bases not matched to a gene: 7. Germline V gene lookup returns CDR1 MNHEY and CDR2 SVGAGI. This CDR3 region has 12 residues. The CDR3 sequence: CASSQFNRGQYF. The CDR3 DNA follows: TGTGCCAGCAGTCAATTTAACAGGGGGCAGTACTTC.

CDR3 sequence reads: CASSQSGAGGVGQETQYF. DNA for the CDR3: TGCGCCAGCAGCCAGAGCGGCGCGGGGGGGGTAGGACAAGAGACCCAGTACTTC. The rearrangement joins TRBV4-3 to TRBJ2-5; 9 nucleotides agree with TRBD2. Germline V gene data show CDR1 as LGHNA and CDR2 as YSLEER. The CDR3 is made up of 18 amino acids. Trimming cost V 3 bases and J 2 bases; bases outside gene matches: 13.

V gene TRBV19 combines with J gene TRBJ2-1; 8 nucleotides align to TRBD1. From germline, CDR1 is LNHDA and CDR2 SQIVND (reference sequence). With V trimmed by 7 bases and J by 3 bases, 5 bases remained unmatched. This CDR3 region has 14 residues. CDR3 in DNA: TGTGCCAGTAATCGAGGACAGGGCTACAATGAGCAGTTCTTC. This encodes CASNRGQGYNEQFF.

The chain combines TRBV28 with TRBJ1-1; D is uncertain. V was cut by 8 bases and J by 11 bases, with 12 bases left in between. Germline V gives CDR1 MDHEN, CDR2 SYDVKM. This CDR3 has 10 residues. For the CDR3, the DNA is TGTGCCAGCGGCTGGGCTCGGGCTTTCTTT. Translation gives CASGWARAFF.

The chain links TRBV6-5 to TRBJ2-1, with 8 bases that match TRBD2. Germline trimming cut 0 bases from V and 9 bases from J; bases unmatched to any gene: 7. The CDR3 covers 15 residues. Germline CDR1 and CDR2: MNHEY and SVGAGI. CDR3 sequence: CASSYSGTSQFEQFF. DNA of the CDR3: TGTGCCAGCAGTTACTCCGGGACTAGTCAATTTGAGCAGTTCTTC.

The rearrangement joins TRBV4-1 to TRBJ1-2, with 10 bases matching TRBD1. V lost 4 bases, J lost 8 bases, and 7 bases stayed unmatched. Germline loops: CDR1 MGHRA, CDR2 YSYEKL. The CDR3 covers 14 residues. The CDR3 sequence: CASSPGTGAGGYTF. The CDR3 nucleotides read TGCGCCAGCAGCCCGGGGACAGGGGCAGGGGGCTACACCTTC.

This clone was seen a few times. The V gene is TRBV19, the J gene TRBJ2-2; D not resolved. CDR1 and CDR2 from the germline V gene are LNHDA and SQIVND (reference sequence). The CDR3 is 13 residues long. The V and J ends lost 4 bases and 5 bases respectively, with 8 bases between them. CDR3 nucleotide sequence: TGTGCCAGTAGTACCCAAAAAACCGGGGAGCTGTTTTTT. It encodes CASSTQKTGELFF.

The chain links TRBV27 to TRBJ2-2; no clear D gene. Trimming removed 7 bases at V and 5 bases at J, with 5 bases between. Per germline, CDR1 MNHEY and CDR2 SMNVEV (reference sequence). The CDR3 sequence is 11 residues long. CDR3: CASTSTGELFF. The CDR3 coding sequence is TGTGCCAGCACTTCGACCGGGGAGCTGTTTTTT.

This clone was seen a single time. This rearrangement joins TRBV7-8 to TRBJ1-6; 10 nucleotides align to TRBD1. The length of the CDR3 is 16 residues. With V trimmed by 5 bases and J by 7 bases, 8 bases remained unmatched. Per germline, CDR1 SGHVS and CDR2 FQNEAQ. The CDR3 sequence: CASSEIATGGNSPLHF. In nucleotides, the CDR3 is TGTGCCAGCAGCGAAATCGCGACAGGGGGCAATTCACCCCTCCACTTT.

The table lists this clone with a count of one. This rearrangement joins TRBV15 to TRBJ2-7; 8 nucleotides align to TRBD2. Germline V lookup: CDR1 LNHNV, CDR2 YYDKDF (reference sequence). Trimming took 0 bases from V and 6 from J; bases not matched to a gene: 7. The CDR3 consists of 15 residues. Written as DNA, the CDR3 is TGTGCCACCAGCAGAGATTTGGCGGGACTAGGCGAGCAGTACTTC. Its protein product is CATSRDLAGLGEQYF.

The chain carries TRBV10-3 and TRBJ1-2; 7 bases are shared with TRBD1. CDR3 size: 15 residues. Looked up from germline, CDR1 is ENHRY and CDR2 is SYGVKD. Germline trimming cut 4 bases from V and 8 bases from J; bases unmatched to any gene: 13. The CDR3 DNA is TGTGCCATCAGTGCTTGGGGACAGCTCCTAAGCGGCTACACCTTC. As protein: CAISAWGQLLSGYTF.

The V and J genes are TRBV18 and TRBJ2-5, with 9 nucleotides matching TRBD1. Trimming took 3 bases from V and 4 from J; bases not matched to a gene: 3. The germline V gene has CDR1 KGHSH and CDR2 LQKENI. This CDR3 region has 14 residues. The CDR3 nucleotides read TGTGCCAGCTCACCGGAGACAGGGGGAGAGACCCAGTACTTC. Translated: CASSPETGGETQYF.

This clone has just one count. The chain combines TRBV6-2 or TRBV6-3 with TRBJ1-5, with TRBD1 matching 12 bases. The CDR3 is 19 amino acids. The J segment lost 2 bases and the V segment lost 2 bases, leaving 10 bases of the junction unmatched. Germline V gene lookup returns CDR1 MNHEY and CDR2 SVGEGT. The CDR3, as DNA: TGTGCCAGCAGTTACCCCCGGGACAGGGGGCTTAGGGGCAATCAGCCCCAGCATTTT. Translating it yields CASSYPRDRGLRGNQPQHF.

The V and J genes are TRBV30 and TRBJ1-5; unclear D gene. Germline values: CDR1 GTSNPN, CDR2 SVGIG (reference sequence). V was pared by 2 bases and J by 3 bases, with 11 bases between. The CDR3 contains 14 residues. CDR3 protein: CAWSIGRNNQPQHF. CDR3 in DNA: TGTGCCTGGAGTATTGGGCGGAACAATCAGCCCCAGCATTTT.

This clone was found a few times. V gene TRBV19 combines with J gene TRBJ2-5; TRBD1 is a possible D gene (5 bases). Per germline, CDR1 LNHDA and CDR2 SQIVND (reference sequence). V dropped 3 bases and J dropped 5 bases, with 10 bases sitting between them. This CDR3 has 13 amino acids. DNA of the CDR3: TGTGCCAGTAGTATGCAGGGTTGGGAGACCCAGTACTTC. It is translated as CASSMQGWETQYF.

The chain joins TRBV12-3 or TRBV12-4 to TRBJ1-2, with no clear D. V lost 3 bases and J 7 bases, leaving 12 bases between the germline ends. CDR3 length: 13 residues. CDR3 residues: CASSFPDGFGYTF. CDR3 in DNA: TGTGCCAGCAGTTTCCCAGACGGTTTTGGCTACACCTTC.

In nucleotides, the CDR3 is TGTGCCAGCAGTTCCCCCCGCGGGGAGCTGTTTTTT. Its translation: CASSSPRGELFF. V usage is TRBV28 and J usage is TRBJ2-2; D is unresolved. V dropped 4 bases and J dropped 7 bases, with 7 bases sitting between them. Germline CDR1 reads MDHEN; CDR2 reads SYDVKM. The CDR3 spans 12 residues.

The chain joins TRBV5-4 to TRBJ2-1, with 8 bases identical to TRBD1. The germline V gene encodes CDR1 SGHNT and CDR2 YYREEE (reference sequence). The V gene end was trimmed by 4 bases and the J gene end by 8 bases; junction bases not matched to a gene: 8. This CDR3 comprises 14 residues. This chain's CDR3 is CASSHDRGIYEQFF. The CDR3 DNA reads as TGTGCCAGCAGCCACGACAGGGGAATCTATGAGCAGTTCTTC.

This clone has a single count. The chain couples TRBV7-6 to TRBJ2-1; 10 bases line up with TRBD2. The CDR3 length is 15 residues. V lost 6 bases, J lost 1 base, and 3 bases stayed unmatched. Germline V lookup: CDR1 SGHVS, CDR2 FNYEAQ. The CDR3 protein is CASSPTSGSYNEQFF. In nucleotides, the CDR3 is TGTGCCAGCAGTCCGACTAGCGGGTCCTACAATGAGCAGTTCTTC. Filled out from reference TRBV7-6 and TRBJ2-1, the complete variable domain reads GAGVSQSPRYKVTKRGQDVALRCDPISGHVSLYWYRQALGQGPEFLTYFNYEAQQDKSGLPNDRFSAERPEGSISTLTIQRTEQRDSAMYRCASSPTSGSYNEQFFGPGTRLTVL.

V gene TRBV10-3 combines with J gene TRBJ2-5; 7 positions match TRBD2. V lost 6 bases, J lost 0 bases, and 7 bases stayed unmatched. Germline CDR1 is ENHRY and CDR2 is SYGVKD. The CDR3 totals 15 residues. The CDR3 DNA is TGTGCCATCAGCGCCCAGGGAGGGGACCAAGAGACCCAGTACTTC. Amino acid sequence: CAISAQGGDQETQYF.

This rearrangement joins TRBV15 to TRBJ2-2, with TRBD1 matching 10 bases. V dropped 8 bases and J dropped 4; count of bases not matched to a gene: 10. Germline V gene lookup returns CDR1 LNHNV and CDR2 YYDKDF (reference sequence). The CDR3 covers 16 residues. The CDR3 DNA reads TGTGCCACCGGGACAGGGGCTTATCGGGGCACCGGGGAGCTGTTTTTT. Its translation is CATGTGAYRGTGELFF.